A selection of T cell receptor beta chains follows, all from one sample in a study of OX40 agonist ivuxolimab in advanced cancers. Clones were sequenced by immunoSEQ multiplex PCR, and TCRdb holds only the in-frame ones, with some missing. The table includes 58,000 or so clones, approximately 87% detected once. The material sequenced was CD4+ or CD8+ T cells sorted from blood, taken in a trial of the OX40 agonist ivuxolimab. These receptors were taken from an adult with an advanced solid tumor such as melanoma, head and neck, liver or kidney cancer. The CDR3 runs from the conserved cysteine through the conserved F or W.

v_gene	j_gene	CDR3aa
TRBV7-9	TRBJ2-7	CASSLAAGLGEQYF
TRBV28	TRBJ2-3	CASPSSGTGYSTDTQYF
TRBV28	TRBJ1-2	CATAPGQGAGYTF
TRBV9	TRBJ2-3	CASSGFNSGGATQYF
TRBV4-1	TRBJ2-4	CASSSGLELAKNIQYF
TRBV28	TRBJ1-4	CASSLPQGDGKLFF
TRBV28	TRBJ2-2	CASSEGAFYVRGGELFF
TRBV5-6	TRBJ1-1	CASSLTGADTEAFF
TRBV30	TRBJ2-7	CAWSVPRAKYEQYF
TRBV2	TRBJ1-2	CASSVSGDYGYTF
TRBV18	TRBJ2-7	CASAPPLTGGKYGQYF
TRBV25-1	TRBJ2-5	CASSEGQETQYF
TRBV5-6	TRBJ2-3	CASSLIDRDADTQYF
TRBV19	TRBJ1-2	CASSAVLGNYGYTF
TRBV19	TRBJ2-1	CASSMGRGVYNEQFF
TRBV7-7	TRBJ2-1	CASSDYRTSGYNEQFF
TRBV28	TRBJ1-1	CASSSYKGNTEAFF
TRBV6-1	TRBJ1-5	CASRQVPGEPQHF
TRBV11-2	TRBJ2-2	CASSHGLGKLGGELFF
TRBV9	TRBJ2-7	CASSVSQGYEQYF
TRBV5-1	TRBJ2-1	CASTSGGATEQFF
TRBV5-4	TRBJ2-1	CASSRGQGEGNEQFF
TRBV18	TRBJ1-3	CASSPQAGTHSGNTIYF
TRBV28	TRBJ1-5	CASSSGQGAGNQPQHF
TRBV6-1	TRBJ2-6	CASSERGRAGANVLTF
TRBV5-1	TRBJ1-4	CASSQGGGNEKLFF
TRBV7-8	TRBJ2-7	CASRDRAYEQYF
TRBV5-4	TRBJ2-2	CASSLPQGNTGELFF
TRBV4-1	TRBJ2-3	CASSQELAGSTDTQYF
TRBV21-1	TRBJ1-5	CASSTFGGQCFQGQPQHF
TRBV19	TRBJ1-5	CASSISGAINQPQHF
TRBV6-1	TRBJ2-6	CASSEWGRSGANVLTF
TRBV6-6	TRBJ2-5	CASKPTSRETQYF
TRBV4-1	TRBJ2-7	CASSQGLAGTYEQYF
TRBV30	TRBJ1-1	CAWRRSGGNTEAFF
TRBV11-1	TRBJ2-6	CASSSGVSRAANVLTF
TRBV2	TRBJ1-2	CASRTQGGVYGYTF
TRBV10-3	TRBJ1-2	CAISPGTGDHGYTF
TRBV28	TRBJ1-1	CASSSPIQGRRVNTEAFF
TRBV6-5	TRBJ1-2	CASSYSAGGYGYTF
TRBV28	TRBJ1-6	CASSRTDRYNSPLHF
TRBV2	TRBJ2-3	CASTDTDTQYF